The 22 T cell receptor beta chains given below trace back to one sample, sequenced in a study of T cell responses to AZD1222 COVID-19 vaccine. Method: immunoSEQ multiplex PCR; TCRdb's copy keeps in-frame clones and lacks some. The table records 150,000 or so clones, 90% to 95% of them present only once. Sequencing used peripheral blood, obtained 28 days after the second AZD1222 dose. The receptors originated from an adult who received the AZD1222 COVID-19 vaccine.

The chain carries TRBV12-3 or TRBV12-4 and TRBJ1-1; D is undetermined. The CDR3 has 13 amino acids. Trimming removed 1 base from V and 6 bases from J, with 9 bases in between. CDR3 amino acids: CASSLGRLPEAFF. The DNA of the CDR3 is TGTGCCAGCAGTTTAGGGCGACTCCCTGAAGCTTTCTTT.

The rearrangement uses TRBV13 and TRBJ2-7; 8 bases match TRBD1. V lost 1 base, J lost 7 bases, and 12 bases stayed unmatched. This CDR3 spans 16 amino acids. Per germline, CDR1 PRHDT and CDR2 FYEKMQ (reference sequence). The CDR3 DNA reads TGTGCCAGCAGCTTAGCCCAGGGGGCGCGTTCTTATGAGCAGTACTTC. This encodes CASSLAQGARSYEQYF.

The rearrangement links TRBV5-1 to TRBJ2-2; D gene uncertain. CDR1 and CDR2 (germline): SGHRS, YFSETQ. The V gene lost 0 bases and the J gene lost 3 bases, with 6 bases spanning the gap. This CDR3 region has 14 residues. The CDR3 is CASSLAADTGELFF. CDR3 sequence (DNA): TGCGCCAGCAGCTTGGCGGCAGACACCGGGGAGCTGTTTTTT.

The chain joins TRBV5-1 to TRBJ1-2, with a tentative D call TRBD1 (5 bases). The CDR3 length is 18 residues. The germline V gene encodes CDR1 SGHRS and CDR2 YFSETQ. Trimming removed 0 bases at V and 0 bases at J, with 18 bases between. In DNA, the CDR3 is TGCGCCAGCAGCTTGGAGAGCCGGGCAGGGCCGGCTAACTATGGCTACACCTTC. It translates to CASSLESRAGPANYGYTF.

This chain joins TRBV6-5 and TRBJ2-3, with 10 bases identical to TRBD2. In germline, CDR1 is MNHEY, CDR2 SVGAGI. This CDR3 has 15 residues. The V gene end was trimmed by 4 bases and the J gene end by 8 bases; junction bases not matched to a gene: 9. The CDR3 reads CASSFRTSGGGTQYF. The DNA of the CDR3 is TGTGCCAGCAGTTTCCGGACTAGCGGCGGTGGTACGCAGTATTTT.

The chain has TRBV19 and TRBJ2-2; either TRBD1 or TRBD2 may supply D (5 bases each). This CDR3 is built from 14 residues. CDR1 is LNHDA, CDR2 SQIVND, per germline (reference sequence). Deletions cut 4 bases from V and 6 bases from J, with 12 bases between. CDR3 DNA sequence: TGTGCCAGTAGTACCTCCGGGGCCGCCGGGGAGCTGTTTTTT. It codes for CASSTSGAAGELFF.

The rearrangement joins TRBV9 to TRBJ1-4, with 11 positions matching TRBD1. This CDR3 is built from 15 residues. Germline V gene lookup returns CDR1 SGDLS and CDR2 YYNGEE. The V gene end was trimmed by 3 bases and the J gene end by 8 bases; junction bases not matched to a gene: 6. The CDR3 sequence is CASSASGTGGEKLFF. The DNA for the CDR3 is TGTGCCAGCAGCGCCTCCGGGACAGGGGGGGAAAAACTGTTTTTT.

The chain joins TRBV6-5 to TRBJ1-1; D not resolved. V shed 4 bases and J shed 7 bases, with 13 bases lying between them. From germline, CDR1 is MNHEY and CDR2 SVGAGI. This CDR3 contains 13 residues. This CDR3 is CASSFRRTVEAFF. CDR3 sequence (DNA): TGTGCCAGCAGTTTTCGCCGGACTGTTGAAGCTTTCTTT.

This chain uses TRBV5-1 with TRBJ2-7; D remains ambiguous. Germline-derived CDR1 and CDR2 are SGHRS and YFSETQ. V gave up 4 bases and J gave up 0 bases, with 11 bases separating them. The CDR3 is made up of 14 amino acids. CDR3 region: CASSLPSSSYEQYF. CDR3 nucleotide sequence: TGCGCCAGCAGCCTACCTTCCAGCTCCTACGAGCAGTACTTC. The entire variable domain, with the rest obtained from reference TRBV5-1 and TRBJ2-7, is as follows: KAGVTQTPRYLIKTRGQQVTLSCSPISGHRSVSWYQQTPGQGLQFLFEYFSETQRNKGNFPGRFSGRQFSNSRSEMNVSTLELGDSALYLCASSLPSSSYEQYFGPGTRLTVT.

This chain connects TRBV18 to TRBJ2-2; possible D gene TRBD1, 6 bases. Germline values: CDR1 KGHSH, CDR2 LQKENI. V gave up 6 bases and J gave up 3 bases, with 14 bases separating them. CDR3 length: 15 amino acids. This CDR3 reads CASSPRDTYTGELFF. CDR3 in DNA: TGTGCCAGCTCTCCCCGGGACACATACACCGGGGAGCTGTTTTTT.

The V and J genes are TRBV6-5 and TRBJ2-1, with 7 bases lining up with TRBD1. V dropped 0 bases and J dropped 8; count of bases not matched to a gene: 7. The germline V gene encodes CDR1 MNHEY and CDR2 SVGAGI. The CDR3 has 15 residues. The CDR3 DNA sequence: TGTGCCAGCAGTTACTCCGGACAGGTTTCGGATGAGCAGTTCTTC. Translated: CASSYSGQVSDEQFF.

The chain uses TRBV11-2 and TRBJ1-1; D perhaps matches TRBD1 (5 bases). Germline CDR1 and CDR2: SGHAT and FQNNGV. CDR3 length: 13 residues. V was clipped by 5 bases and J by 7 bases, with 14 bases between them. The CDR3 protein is CASSRGAGSEAFF. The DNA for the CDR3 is TGTGCCAGCAGCCGTGGGGCGGGGAGTGAAGCTTTCTTT.

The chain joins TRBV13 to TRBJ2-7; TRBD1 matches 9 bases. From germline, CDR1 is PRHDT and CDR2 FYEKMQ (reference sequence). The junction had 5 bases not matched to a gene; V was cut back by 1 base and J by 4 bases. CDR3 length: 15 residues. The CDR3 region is CASSLVGTGRYEQYF. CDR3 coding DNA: TGTGCCAGCAGCTTAGTAGGGACAGGGAGGTACGAGCAGTACTTC.

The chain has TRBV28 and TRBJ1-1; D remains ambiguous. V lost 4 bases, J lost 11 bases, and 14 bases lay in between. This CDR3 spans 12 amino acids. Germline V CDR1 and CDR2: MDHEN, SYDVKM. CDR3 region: CASSSNLWRAFF. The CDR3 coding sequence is TGTGCCAGCAGTTCCAACCTGTGGCGGGCTTTCTTT.

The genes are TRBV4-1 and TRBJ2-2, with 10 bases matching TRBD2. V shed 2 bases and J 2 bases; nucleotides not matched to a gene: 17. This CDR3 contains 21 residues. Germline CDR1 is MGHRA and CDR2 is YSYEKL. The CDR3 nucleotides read TGCGCCAGCAGCCAAACGCCAGACCTGCCGGGACTAGCGATCAACACCGGGGAGCTGTTTTTT. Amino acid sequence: CASSQTPDLPGLAINTGELFF.

The CDR3 sequence is CASSLMGQEPAEAFF. In nucleotides, the CDR3 is TGTGCCAGCAGCTTAATGGGACAGGAGCCTGCTGAAGCTTTCTTT. This chain connects TRBV11-3 to TRBJ1-1; 8 bases align to TRBD1. Trimming removed 2 bases from V and 6 bases from J; junction bases left unmatched: 8. Per the germline V gene, CDR1 is SGHNT and CDR2 is YENEEA. The CDR3 is 15 residues long.

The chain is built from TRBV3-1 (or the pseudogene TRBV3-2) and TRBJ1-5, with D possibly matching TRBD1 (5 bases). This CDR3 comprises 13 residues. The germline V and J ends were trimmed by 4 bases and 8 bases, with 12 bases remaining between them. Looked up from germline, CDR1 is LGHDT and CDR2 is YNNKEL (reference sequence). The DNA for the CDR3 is TGTGCCAGCAGCCCAACAGGAAGAAAGCCCCAGCATTTT. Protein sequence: CASSPTGRKPQHF.

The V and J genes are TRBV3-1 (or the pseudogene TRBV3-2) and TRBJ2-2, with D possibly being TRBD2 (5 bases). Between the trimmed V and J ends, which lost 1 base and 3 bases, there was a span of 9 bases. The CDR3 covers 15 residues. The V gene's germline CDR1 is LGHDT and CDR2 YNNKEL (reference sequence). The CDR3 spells CASSQGSGHTGELFF. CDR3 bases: TGTGCCAGCAGCCAAGGAAGCGGTCACACCGGGGAGCTGTTTTTT.

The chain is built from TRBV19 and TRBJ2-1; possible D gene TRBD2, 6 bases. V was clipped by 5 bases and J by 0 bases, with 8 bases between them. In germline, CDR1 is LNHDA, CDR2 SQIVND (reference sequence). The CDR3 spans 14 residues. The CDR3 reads CASSSGSSYNEQFF. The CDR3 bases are TGTGCCAGTAGTTCCGGGAGCTCCTACAATGAGCAGTTCTTC.

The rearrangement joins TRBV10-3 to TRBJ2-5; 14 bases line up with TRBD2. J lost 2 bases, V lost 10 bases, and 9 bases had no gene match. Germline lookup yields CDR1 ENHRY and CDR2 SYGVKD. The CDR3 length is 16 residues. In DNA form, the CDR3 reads TGTGCCACCCAGCTCCGGACTAGCGGGGGGCAAGAGACCCAGTACTTC. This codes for CATQLRTSGGQETQYF.

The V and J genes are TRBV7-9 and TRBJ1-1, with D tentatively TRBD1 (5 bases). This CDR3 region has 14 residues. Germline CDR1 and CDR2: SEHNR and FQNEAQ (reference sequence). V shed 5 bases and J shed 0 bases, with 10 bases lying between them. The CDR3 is CASSLTDMNTEAFF. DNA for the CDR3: TGTGCCAGCAGCCTGACAGATATGAACACTGAAGCTTTCTTT.

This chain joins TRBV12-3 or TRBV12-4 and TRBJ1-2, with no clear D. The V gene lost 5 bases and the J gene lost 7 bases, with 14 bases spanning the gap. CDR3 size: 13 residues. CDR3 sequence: CASSGLAIGGYTF. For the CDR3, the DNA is TGTGCCAGCAGTGGATTGGCAATCGGTGGCTACACCTTC.